The 8 T cell receptor beta chains reported below all come from one sample, sequenced in a study of shared clonotypes between healthy human individuals. Some clones are missing from TCRdb's copy, which holds only in-frame ones; the method was immunoSEQ multiplex PCR. In the table there are around 2.5 million clones, roughly 93% of which are singletons. The sequenced material came from naive CD4+ T cells from PBMCs. Subset indicated: CD45RA+ positively selected. The receptors were sampled from a man aged 18 to 29 in good health. Some clones in this sample may be carry-over from other donors' samples.

In this sample, this clone turned up once. The chain recombines TRBV27 with TRBJ2-7, with a tentative D call TRBD2 (6 bases). V lost 2 bases to trimming and J lost 3 bases, with 14 bases between them. Germline CDR1 and CDR2: MNHEY and SMNVEV (reference sequence). This CDR3 comprises 15 residues. The chain's CDR3 is CASSLDSWGDYEQYF. The CDR3 DNA is TGTGCCAGCAGTTTAGATTCATGGGGGGACTACGAGCAGTACTTC.

This chain links TRBV19 with TRBJ1-1, with a tentative D call TRBD1 (5 bases). CDR3 length: 12 residues. The V end lost 5 bases, the J end lost 2 bases, and 6 bases lay between the germline ends. Germline values: CDR1 LNHDA, CDR2 SQIVND (reference sequence). CDR3 sequence: CASSDSNTEAFF. The DNA for the CDR3 is TGTGCCAGTAGTGACAGCAACACTGAAGCTTTCTTT.

The chain is built from TRBV28 and TRBJ2-5, with TRBD1 matching 8 bases. The J call is in doubt because the DNA end fits TRBJ2-7 better. The CDR3 consists of 13 residues. Germline-derived CDR1 and CDR2 are MDHEN and SYDVKM. The DNA for the CDR3 is TGTGCCAGCATAGACAGGGGAACCTACGAGCAGTACTTC. It yields the protein CASIDRGTYEQYF.

The chain links TRBV6-6 to TRBJ1-1, with D possibly being TRBD1 (6 bases). V lost 6 bases and J lost 1, with 12 bases in between. This CDR3 contains 14 residues. Per germline, CDR1 MNHNY and CDR2 SVGAGI (reference sequence). As DNA, the CDR3 is TGTGCCAGCAGCTTCAGGGGCGAGAACACTGAAGCTTTCTTT. This sequence encodes CASSFRGENTEAFF.

The V gene is TRBV6-5, the J gene TRBJ1-2, with D possibly TRBD1 on 5 matching bases. V was pared by 6 bases and J by 4 bases, with 18 bases between. The CDR3 spans 15 residues. CDR1 MNHEY and CDR2 SVGAGI come from the germline V gene. The CDR3 is CASSVGASVVYGYTF. CDR3 bases: TGTGCCAGCAGCGTAGGGGCGTCGGTTGTCTATGGCTACACCTTC.

This clone was seen a handful of times. V usage is TRBV2 and J usage is TRBJ2-5; D not certain. The V end was cut by 8 bases, the J end by 5 bases, with 9 bases between. The length of the CDR3 is 11 residues. Per the germline V gene, CDR1 is SNHLY and CDR2 is FYNNEI. In DNA, the CDR3 is TGTGCCAGCTGCAGCGCGGAGACCCAGTACTTC. It encodes CASCSAETQYF.

A note on this clone: Distinct nucleotide sequences in the sample also encode this CDR3. The chain recombines TRBV5-1 with TRBJ2-7; 8 bases are shared with TRBD1. The CDR3 runs to 15 residues. The ends lost 4 bases at V and 0 bases at J; junction bases unmatched: 6. In germline, CDR1 is SGHRS, CDR2 YFSETQ. The CDR3 sequence is CASSPGQGSSYEQYF. CDR3 nucleotides: TGCGCCAGCAGCCCCGGACAGGGCAGCTCCTACGAGCAGTACTTC.

The chain's CDR3 is CASSRASGLDTQYF. CDR3 DNA sequence: TGTGCCAGCAGTCGGGCTAGCGGGCTCGATACGCAGTATTTT. The chain has TRBV9 and TRBJ2-3; 8 bases align to TRBD2. The V gene's germline CDR1 is SGDLS and CDR2 YYNGEE. Trimming removed 5 bases from V and 6 bases from J; junction bases left unmatched: 8. The CDR3 is made up of 14 amino acids.